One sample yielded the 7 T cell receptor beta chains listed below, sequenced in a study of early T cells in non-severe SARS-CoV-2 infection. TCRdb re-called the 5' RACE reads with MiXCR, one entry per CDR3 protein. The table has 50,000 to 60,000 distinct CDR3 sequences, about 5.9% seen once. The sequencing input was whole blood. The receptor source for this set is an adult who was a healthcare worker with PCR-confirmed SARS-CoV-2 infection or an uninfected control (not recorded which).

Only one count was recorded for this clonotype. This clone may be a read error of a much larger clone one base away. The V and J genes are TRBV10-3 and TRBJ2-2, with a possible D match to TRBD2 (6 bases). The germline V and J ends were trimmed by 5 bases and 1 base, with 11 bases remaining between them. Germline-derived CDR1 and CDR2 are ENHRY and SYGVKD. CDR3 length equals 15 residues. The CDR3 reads CAISSGTENTGELFF. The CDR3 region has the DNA TGTGCCATCAGTAGTGGGACTGAGAACACCGGGGAGCTGTTTTTT.

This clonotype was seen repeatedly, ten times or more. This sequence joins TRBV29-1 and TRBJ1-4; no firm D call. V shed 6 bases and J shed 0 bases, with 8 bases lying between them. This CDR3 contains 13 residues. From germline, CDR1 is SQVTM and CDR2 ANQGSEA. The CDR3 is CSVALATNEKLFF. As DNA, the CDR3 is TGCAGCGTCGCGCTTGCAACTAATGAAAAACTGTTTTTT.

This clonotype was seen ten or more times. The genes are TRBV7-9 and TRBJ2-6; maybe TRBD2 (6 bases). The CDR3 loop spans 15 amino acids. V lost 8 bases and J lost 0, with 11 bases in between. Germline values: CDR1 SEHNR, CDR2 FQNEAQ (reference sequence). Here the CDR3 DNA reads TGTGCCAGCCGGGACGGGAGCTCTGGGGCCAACGTCCTGACTTTC. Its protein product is CASRDGSSGANVLTF.

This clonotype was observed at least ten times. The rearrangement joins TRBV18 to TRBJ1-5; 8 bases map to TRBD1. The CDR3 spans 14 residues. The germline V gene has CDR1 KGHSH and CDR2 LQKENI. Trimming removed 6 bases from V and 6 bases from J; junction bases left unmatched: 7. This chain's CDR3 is CASSLDRVFQPQHF. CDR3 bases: TGTGCCAGCTCCCTGGACAGGGTTTTTCAGCCCCAGCATTTT. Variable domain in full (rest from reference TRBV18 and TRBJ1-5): NAGVMQNPRHLVRRRGQEARLRCSPMKGHSHVYWYRQLPEEGLKFMVYLQKENIIDESGMPKERFSAEFPKEGPSILRIQQVVRGDSAAYFCASSLDRVFQPQHFGDGTRLSIL.

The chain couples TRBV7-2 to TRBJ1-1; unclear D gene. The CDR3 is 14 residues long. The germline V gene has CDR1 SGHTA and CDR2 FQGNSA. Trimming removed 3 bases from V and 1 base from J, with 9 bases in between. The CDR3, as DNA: TGTGCCAGCAGCTTCTCACAGAGGAACACTGAAGCTTTCTTT. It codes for CASSFSQRNTEAFF.

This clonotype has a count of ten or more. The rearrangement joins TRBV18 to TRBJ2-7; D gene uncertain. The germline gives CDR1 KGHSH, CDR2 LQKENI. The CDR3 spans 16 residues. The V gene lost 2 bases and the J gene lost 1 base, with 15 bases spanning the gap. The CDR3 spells CASSPVGRSVSYEQYF. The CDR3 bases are TGTGCCAGCTCACCAGTCGGGCGAAGCGTATCCTACGAGCAGTACTTC.

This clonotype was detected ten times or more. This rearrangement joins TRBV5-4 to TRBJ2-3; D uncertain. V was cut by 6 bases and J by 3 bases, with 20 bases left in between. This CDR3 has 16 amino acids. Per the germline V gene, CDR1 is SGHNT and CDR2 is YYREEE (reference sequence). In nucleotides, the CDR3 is TGTGCCAGCACCCTATATGCCCGGGTCCAAACAGATACGCAGTATTTT. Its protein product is CASTLYARVQTDTQYF. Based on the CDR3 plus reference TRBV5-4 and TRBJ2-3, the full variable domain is ETGVTQSPTHLIKTRGQQVTLRCSSQSGHNTVSWYQQALGQGPQFIFQYYREEENGRGNFPPRFSGLQFPNYSSELNVNALELDDSALYLCASTLYARVQTDTQYFGPGTRLTVL.